The 31 T cell receptor beta chains in this list originate from one sample, sequenced in a study of OX40 agonist ivuxolimab in advanced cancers. TCRdb's copy holds only in-frame clones and misses some; the assay was immunoSEQ multiplex PCR. This sample has approximately 20,000 clones, with approximately 80% found just once. The specimen was CD4+ or CD8+ T cells sorted from blood, collected in a trial of the OX40 agonist ivuxolimab. All receptors come from an adult with an advanced solid tumor such as melanoma, head and neck, liver or kidney cancer.

The genes are TRBV27 and TRBJ2-1; TRBD2 matches at 11 bases. V was pared by 3 bases and J by 2 bases, with 0 bases of the junction left unmatched. CDR3 length equals 15 residues. CDR1 and CDR2 from the germline V gene are MNHEY and SMNVEV (reference sequence). As DNA, the CDR3 is TGTGCCAGCAGTTTGGGACTAGCGGCCTACAATGAGCAGTTCTTC. This gives the protein CASSLGLAAYNEQFF.

The chain couples TRBV2 to TRBJ1-2; 7 bases line up with TRBD1. Unmatched junction bases numbered 2, after V lost 0 bases and J lost 7 bases. Per germline, CDR1 SNHLY and CDR2 FYNNEI. CDR3 length: 13 amino acids. CDR3 amino acids: CASSEAGGRGYTF. In nucleotides, the CDR3 is TGTGCCAGCAGTGAAGCAGGGGGCCGTGGCTACACCTTC.

The chain links TRBV7-2 to TRBJ2-7; maybe TRBD2 (7 bases). There are 15 residues in the CDR3. Deletions cut 2 bases from V and 2 bases from J, with 13 bases between. Germline-derived CDR1 and CDR2 are SGHTA and FQGNSA. The CDR3 protein is CASSLKGGDTYEQYF. DNA for the CDR3: TGTGCCAGCAGCTTAAAAGGGGGGGATACCTACGAGCAGTACTTC.

In this sample, this clone turned up a few times. Additional DNA sequences in this sample encode the identical CDR3. The J gene is TRBJ1-1, the V gene TRBV6-5, with D perhaps TRBD1 (5 bases). Germline V gene data show CDR1 as MNHEY and CDR2 as SVGAGI. V lost 0 bases, J lost 4 bases, and 9 bases lay in between. The CDR3 spans 14 residues. The CDR3 region has the DNA TGTGCCAGCAGTTACTCTTCAGGGTCCACTGAAGCTTTCTTT. Protein: CASSYSSGSTEAFF.

The chain joins TRBV11-2 to TRBJ2-7; 8 bases are shared with TRBD1. This CDR3 comprises 15 residues. With V trimmed by 5 bases and J by 3 bases, 9 bases remained unmatched. The germline V gene encodes CDR1 SGHAT and CDR2 FQNNGV. This CDR3 reads CASSIGQGPHYEQYF. The CDR3 DNA reads as TGTGCCAGCAGCATAGGACAGGGCCCTCACTACGAGCAGTACTTC.

The CDR3 coding sequence is TGTGCCAGCAGCGAAAAGGGGGGAGCGGGGGAAGAGACCCAGTACTTC. Protein: CASSEKGGAGEETQYF. V is TRBV9 and J is TRBJ2-5; TRBD2 matches 8 bases. Germline CDR1 and CDR2: SGDLS and YYNGEE. The trim removed 3 bases at V and 3 bases at J, leaving 10 bases unmatched. This CDR3 is built from 16 residues. Looking up the rest from reference TRBV9 and TRBJ2-5 gives the full variable domain: DSGVTQTPKHLITATGQRVTLRCSPRSGDLSVYWYQQSLDQGLQFLIQYYNGEERAKGNILERFSAQQFPDLHSELNLSSLELGDSALYFCASSEKGGAGEETQYFGPGTRLLVL.

This clone came up a few times. The chain joins TRBV2 to TRBJ1-5; D unclear. V shed 3 bases and J shed 7 bases, with 13 bases lying between them. Germline lookup yields CDR1 SNHLY and CDR2 FYNNEI. CDR3 length: 14 amino acids. The CDR3 reads CASSDGWEDQPQHF. CDR3 DNA sequence: TGTGCCAGCAGTGACGGTTGGGAGGACCAGCCCCAGCATTTT.

This clone is medium-sized within its sample. The chain recombines TRBV7-6 with TRBJ2-3; D is unresolved. The V end was cut by 0 bases, the J end by 1 base, with 8 bases between. Germline lookup yields CDR1 SGHVS and CDR2 FNYEAQ. The CDR3 runs to 15 residues. In DNA form, the CDR3 reads TGTGCCAGCAGCTTAGCGCTTGGGGGCACAGATACGCAGTATTTT. It codes for CASSLALGGTDTQYF.

This clone was seen just once. CDR3 protein: CASSQTGLGDDTQYF. For the CDR3, the DNA is TGCGCCAGCAGCCAAACAGGGTTAGGAGATGATACGCAGTATTTT. This chain uses TRBV4-1 with TRBJ2-3; maybe TRBD1 (6 bases). V shed 2 bases and J shed 6 bases, with 15 bases lying between them. This CDR3 has 15 residues. CDR1 MGHRA and CDR2 YSYEKL come from the germline V gene.

This rearrangement joins TRBV6-6 to TRBJ2-5; no definite D call. The J call may be wrong; the DNA end is better matched by TRBJ2-7. The CDR3 sequence is 11 residues long. The V gene's germline CDR1 is MNHNY and CDR2 SVGAGI (reference sequence). Here the CDR3 reads CASTNRYEQYF. CDR3 DNA sequence: TGTGCCAGCACCAACAGATACGAGCAGTACTTC.

The J gene is TRBJ1-2, the V gene TRBV7-9; D call uncertain. Trimming took 4 bases from V and 7 from J, leaving 22 bases between them. The CDR3 length is 16 residues. Germline CDR1 SEHNR, CDR2 FQNEAQ (reference sequence). CDR3 in amino acids: CASSSEVHGPIGGYTF. The CDR3 DNA reads as TGTGCCAGCAGCTCGGAGGTCCACGGGCCTATAGGTGGCTACACCTTC.

With regard to this clone: In the same sample, other DNA sequences code for this CDR3. V and J are TRBV5-5 and TRBJ2-3; no reliable D call. The CDR3 consists of 15 residues. Germline V gene sequence: CDR1 SGHKS, CDR2 YYEKEE (reference sequence). Trimming took off 0 bases at V and 1 base at J, with 9 bases between the two ends. CDR3: CASSLEGLGTDTQYF. The CDR3 DNA follows: TGTGCCAGCAGCTTGGAAGGGTTGGGCACAGATACGCAGTATTTT.

The J gene is TRBJ2-3, the V gene TRBV11-3; possibly TRBD1 for D (6 bases). Trimming stripped 1 base from V and 2 bases from J, with 10 bases between. Germline V CDR1 and CDR2: SGHNT, YENEEA. This CDR3 has 15 residues. For the CDR3, the DNA is TGTGCCAGCAGCTTAGGGCAGGGACACACAGATACGCAGTATTTT. Translated: CASSLGQGHTDTQYF.

The chain couples TRBV10-3 to TRBJ2-7, with TRBD2 matching 7 bases. The CDR3 spans 15 residues. Germline loops: CDR1 ENHRY, CDR2 SYGVKD. V dropped 2 bases and J dropped 0; count of bases not matched to a gene: 4. The CDR3 region has the DNA TGTGCCATCAGTGAGGGCGGGGGTAGCTCCTACGAGCAGTACTTC. Residues: CAISEGGGSSYEQYF.

This rearrangement joins TRBV7-2 to TRBJ2-5, with TRBD2 as a possible D gene (5 bases). The CDR3 is 15 amino acids. V was cut by 0 bases and J by 4 bases, with 12 bases left in between. Germline V CDR1 and CDR2: SGHTA, FQGNSA. CDR3 coding DNA: TGTGCCAGCAGCTTAGCTGCGGGTTGGGGAGAGACCCAGTACTTC. As protein: CASSLAAGWGETQYF.

The chain is built from TRBV19 and TRBJ1-5; 7 bases are shared with TRBD1. The V gene end was trimmed by 3 bases and the J gene end by 1 base; junction bases not matched to a gene: 6. This CDR3 spans 16 amino acids. CDR1 LNHDA and CDR2 SQIVND come from the germline V gene (reference sequence). The CDR3 is CASSIWDSLSNQPQHF. The CDR3 nucleotides are TGTGCCAGTAGTATCTGGGACAGCCTGAGCAATCAGCCCCAGCATTTT.

This clone was seen more than once but under ten times. The chain has TRBV7-1 and TRBJ1-1, with D unresolved. TRBV7-1 is filed as an ORF, its function uncertain. CDR3 length: 14 residues. V lost 6 bases and J lost 5, with 16 bases in between. CDR3 DNA: TGTGCCAGCAGTTTTTGGGATGGGAAGACTGAAGCTTTCTTT. Protein sequence: CASSFWDGKTEAFF.

In its sample, this clone was seen a few times. The rearrangement links TRBV5-1 to TRBJ2-3, with D hard to call. Trimming left V 4 bases short and J 3 bases short, with 21 bases between. Germline V CDR1 and CDR2: SGHRS, YFSETQ. The CDR3 is made up of 17 amino acids. CDR3 in DNA: TGCGCCAGCAGCCGCGACTGGGTTCGCTTATCGACAGATACGCAGTATTTT. Its protein product is CASSRDWVRLSTDTQYF. Together with reference TRBV5-1 and TRBJ2-3, the CDR3 gives the full variable domain: KAGVTQTPRYLIKTRGQQVTLSCSPISGHRSVSWYQQTPGQGLQFLFEYFSETQRNKGNFPGRFSGRQFSNSRSEMNVSTLELGDSALYLCASSRDWVRLSTDTQYFGPGTRLTVL.

In DNA, the CDR3 is TGCGCCAGCAGCTTGGTCTCGTCGGGTGTTAAGGAGCAGTTCTTC. As protein: CASSLVSSGVKEQFF. J is TRBJ2-1 and V is TRBV5-1; D is ambiguous. The CDR3 contains 15 residues. The V end was cut by 0 bases, the J end by 10 bases, with 17 bases between. Germline assignment: CDR1 SGHRS and CDR2 YFSETQ.

This clone was counted a single time. V gene TRBV11-2 combines with J gene TRBJ2-2, with D possibly matching TRBD1 (6 bases). CDR3 length: 15 residues. V lost 2 bases to trimming and J lost 0 bases, with 7 bases between them. Germline V gene data show CDR1 as SGHAT and CDR2 as FQNNGV. The CDR3 nucleotides read TGTGCCAGCAGCTTAACAGGGACGAACACCGGGGAGCTGTTTTTT. Residues: CASSLTGTNTGELFF.

V usage is TRBV6-5 and J usage is TRBJ1-2; D unclear. From germline, CDR1 is MNHEY and CDR2 SVGAGI. Trimming removed 0 bases from V and 5 bases from J, with 10 bases in between. The CDR3 consists of 14 residues. The CDR3 here is CASSYSAQLYGYTF. CDR3 DNA sequence: TGTGCCAGCAGTTACTCGGCTCAGTTATATGGCTACACCTTC.

This chain uses TRBV6-5 with TRBJ2-2; TRBD2 is a possible D gene (6 bases). This CDR3 spans 15 amino acids. CDR1 and CDR2 (germline): MNHEY, SVGAGI. The V end lost 5 bases, the J end lost 1 base, and 11 bases lay between the germline ends. CDR3 protein: CASSPGTLNTGELFF. CDR3 DNA: TGTGCCAGCAGTCCCGGGACTTTGAACACCGGGGAGCTGTTTTTT.

J is TRBJ2-7 and V is TRBV11-2; 9 bases match TRBD1. The CDR3 is 13 amino acids. Losses at the gene ends were 4 bases for V and 4 bases for J; bases not matched to a gene: 2. Per germline, CDR1 SGHAT and CDR2 FQNNGV. CDR3 loop: CASSSGQGYEQYF. Written as DNA, the CDR3 is TGTGCCAGCAGCTCGGGACAGGGTTACGAGCAGTACTTC. Filled out from reference TRBV11-2 and TRBJ2-7, the complete variable domain reads EAGVAQSPRYKIIEKRQSVAFWCNPISGHATLYWYQQILGQGPKLLIQFQNNGVVDDSQLPKDRFSAERLKGVDSTLKIQPAKLEDSAVYLCASSSGQGYEQYFGPGTRLTVT.

The chain combines TRBV6-6 with TRBJ2-2; D gene ambiguous. The CDR3 spans 14 residues. Germline assignment: CDR1 MNHNY and CDR2 SVGAGI (reference sequence). Between the trimmed V and J ends, which lost 2 bases and 3 bases, there was a span of 7 bases. CDR3 DNA sequence: TGTGCCAGCAGTTACCAGGACCACACCGGGGAGCTGTTTTTT. Encoded protein: CASSYQDHTGELFF.

Only a few counts were recorded for this clone. This chain joins TRBV2 and TRBJ1-5, with 7 positions matching TRBD1. The CDR3 loop spans 13 amino acids. CDR1 and CDR2 from the germline V gene are SNHLY and FYNNEI. J lost 4 bases, V lost 10 bases, and 7 bases had no gene match. The CDR3, as DNA: TGTGCCACAGCAGGGGGTGCTAATCAGCCCCAGCATTTT. This encodes CATAGGANQPQHF.

This clone turned up a few times. The V call is TRBV5-6, the J call TRBJ2-7, with TRBD1 identical over 11 bases. The J segment lost 4 bases and the V segment lost 3 bases, leaving 6 bases of the junction unmatched. CDR1 and CDR2 from the germline V gene are SGHDT and YYEEEE. The CDR3 is 15 residues long. The CDR3: CASSSGGQGAYEQYF. Written as DNA, the CDR3 is TGTGCCAGCAGCTCTGGTGGACAGGGGGCTTACGAGCAGTACTTC. The complete variable domain, with remaining parts taken from reference TRBV5-6 and TRBJ2-7, reads DAGVTQSPTHLIKTRGQQVTLRCSPKSGHDTVSWYQQALGQGPQFIFQYYEEEERQRGNFPDRFSGHQFPNYSSELNVNALLLGDSALYLCASSSGGQGAYEQYFGPGTRLTVT.

V usage is TRBV6-1 and J usage is TRBJ2-7, with 10 bases fitting TRBD2. Per germline, CDR1 MNHNS and CDR2 SASEGT. With V trimmed by 2 bases and J by 5 bases, 12 bases remained unmatched. The CDR3 loop spans 17 amino acids. The CDR3 here is CASSERPGLAGDDEQYF. The CDR3 DNA sequence: TGTGCCAGCAGTGAACGGCCTGGGCTAGCGGGGGACGACGAGCAGTACTTC.

The V call is TRBV19, the J call TRBJ2-1; the match to TRBD2 covers 9 bases. Per the germline V gene, CDR1 is LNHDA and CDR2 is SQIVND (reference sequence). CDR3 size: 17 residues. Unmatched junction bases numbered 8, after V lost 5 bases and J lost 0 bases. Here the CDR3 reads CASSSPFSGGSYNEQFF. The CDR3, as DNA: TGTGCCAGTAGTTCCCCTTTTAGCGGGGGCTCCTACAATGAGCAGTTCTTC.

The chain carries TRBV5-4 and TRBJ2-3; D gene uncertain. Looked up from germline, CDR1 is SGHNT and CDR2 is YYREEE (reference sequence). The CDR3 is 13 residues long. Between the trimmed V and J ends, which lost 2 bases and 4 bases, there was a span of 8 bases. CDR3 amino acids: CASSFGLADTQYF. The CDR3 nucleotides read TGTGCCAGCAGCTTTGGCCTGGCAGATACGCAGTATTTT.

This clone is a singleton in its sample. This chain links TRBV7-3 with TRBJ2-7; D is possibly TRBD1 (6 bases). V was pared by 2 bases and J by 3 bases, with 14 bases between. Germline lookup yields CDR1 SGHTA and CDR2 FQGTGA. This CDR3 has 15 amino acids. This CDR3 is CASSLASDRHYEQYF. Written as DNA, the CDR3 is TGTGCCAGCAGCTTAGCTTCGGACAGACACTACGAGCAGTACTTC.

The chain is built from TRBV7-2 and TRBJ2-1; TRBD2 is a possible D gene (6 bases). This CDR3 has 15 amino acids. V lost 4 bases, J lost 3 bases, and 13 bases lay in between. The V gene's germline CDR1 is SGHTA and CDR2 FQGNSA. The CDR3 reads CASSSGLSYYNEQFF. The CDR3 DNA is TGTGCCAGCAGCTCGGGACTTTCTTACTACAATGAGCAGTTCTTC.